The 24 T cell receptor beta chains given below trace back to one sample, sequenced in a study of T cell responses to AZD1222 COVID-19 vaccine (dated by TCRdb to the early 2020s). Sample time point, as interpreted from the label and publication: baseline before first vaccination. Libraries were built with the immunoSEQ multiplex PCR assay. TCRdb carries this immuneACCESS record with in-frame sequences only. Its versions omit some clonotypes, under half of them owing to an unresolved V gene in the studies checked, with the rest unexplained. The sample table records 140,000 to 150,000 clones; about nine tenths of these occur just once. The top ten hold around 4.9% of the sample. The source was peripheral blood, collected on day 0 of AZD1222 vaccination. The source is an adult in good health.

The V and J genes are TRBV18 and TRBJ1-4; D unresolved. Germline lookup yields CDR1 KGHSH and CDR2 LQKENI. The CDR3 is made up of 13 amino acids. V was trimmed by 3 bases and J by 9 bases, leaving 11 bases between them. CDR3: CASSPSAGQKLFF. Written as DNA, the CDR3 is TGTGCCAGCTCACCCTCGGCAGGTCAAAAACTGTTTTTT. The variable domain in full, with the rest retrieved from reference TRBV18 and TRBJ1-4, is NAGVMQNPRHLVRRRGQEARLRCSPMKGHSHVYWYRQLPEEGLKFMVYLQKENIIDESGMPKERFSAEFPKEGPSILRIQQVVRGDSAAYFCASSPSAGQKLFFGSGTQLSVL.

The rearrangement uses TRBV18 and TRBJ1-5; 7 positions match TRBD1. CDR1 KGHSH and CDR2 LQKENI come from the germline V gene. V was clipped by 2 bases and J by 7 bases; unmatched bases: 11. The CDR3 consists of 16 residues. This CDR3 reads CASSPVFDREVQPQHF. The DNA of the CDR3 is TGTGCCAGCTCACCAGTTTTCGACAGGGAGGTCCAGCCCCAGCATTTT.

The rearrangement uses TRBV7-2 and TRBJ1-5, with unresolved D. Germline V gene sequence: CDR1 SGHTA, CDR2 FQGNSA. This CDR3 is 14 amino acids long. Trimming shortened V by 0 bases and J by 7 bases, and 10 bases separated the two germline ends. CDR3 loop: CASSLAGMRQPQHF. For the CDR3, the DNA is TGTGCCAGCAGCTTAGCAGGGATGAGGCAGCCCCAGCATTTT.

As regards this clone: Other DNA sequences within the sample encode an identical CDR3. V is TRBV5-1 and J is TRBJ1-2; D uncertain. Between the trimmed V and J ends, which lost 0 bases and 1 base, there was a span of 4 bases. The CDR3 has 13 amino acids. CDR1 and CDR2 (germline): SGHRS, YFSETQ. CDR3 sequence (DNA): TGCGCCAGCAGCTTGGGTGATAACTATGGCTACACCTTC. Translating it yields CASSLGDNYGYTF.

V gene TRBV11-3 combines with J gene TRBJ2-1; tentative D call: TRBD2 (7 bases). The CDR3 spans 16 residues. Trimming took 3 bases from V and 0 from J, leaving 12 bases between them. CDR1 and CDR2 (germline): SGHNT, YENEEA. The chain's CDR3 is CASSFGGGSSYNEQFF. As DNA, the CDR3 is TGTGCCAGCAGCTTTGGGGGCGGGAGCTCCTACAATGAGCAGTTCTTC.

The rearrangement links TRBV11-2 to TRBJ2-3, with D tentatively TRBD2 (6 bases). CDR3 size: 16 residues. V lost 5 bases and J 1 base, leaving 16 bases between the germline ends. Germline V gene lookup returns CDR1 SGHAT and CDR2 FQNNGV. CDR3 sequence reads: CASSPRLGGGTDTQYF. In nucleotides, the CDR3 is TGTGCCAGCAGCCCTCGACTAGGAGGGGGCACAGATACGCAGTATTTT.

The J gene is TRBJ2-7, the V gene TRBV27; possible D gene TRBD2, 7 bases. CDR3 length: 14 residues. Germline CDR1 MNHEY, CDR2 SMNVEV (reference sequence). Trimming shortened V by 4 bases and J by 3 bases, and 13 bases separated the two germline ends. In DNA, the CDR3 is TGTGCCAGCAGTTCGGGGGGCCCCCACTACGAGCAGTACTTC. It codes for CASSSGGPHYEQYF.

The V gene is TRBV9, the J gene TRBJ2-4, with D maybe TRBD1 (5 bases). The CDR3 extends over 13 amino acids. The germline V gene encodes CDR1 SGDLS and CDR2 YYNGEE. Trimming removed 3 bases from V and 4 bases from J, with 8 bases in between. The CDR3 reads CASSAPGKNIQYF. The CDR3 region has the DNA TGTGCCAGCAGCGCGCCAGGGAAAAACATTCAGTACTTC.

J is TRBJ2-1 and V is TRBV24-1, with a tentative D call TRBD2 (5 bases). Germline V gives CDR1 KGHDR, CDR2 SFDVKD. V lost 9 bases, J lost 2 bases, and 10 bases lay in between. CDR3 length: 13 residues. The CDR3 loop is CATDRGAYNEQFF. CDR3 bases: TGTGCCACCGACCGGGGTGCCTACAATGAGCAGTTCTTC.

J is TRBJ1-2 and V is TRBV11-2; TRBD1 might be the D (5 bases). This CDR3 has 15 amino acids. V shed 3 bases and J shed 4 bases, with 15 bases lying between them. CDR1 SGHAT and CDR2 FQNNGV come from the germline V gene. The CDR3 DNA reads as TGTGCCAGCAGCTTTTCCTATGGGGCACCCTATGGCTACACCTTC. Its protein product is CASSFSYGAPYGYTF.

The genes are TRBV2 and TRBJ2-3; 15 bases are a match to TRBD2. Trimming took 8 bases from V and 8 from J; bases not matched to a gene: 11. Germline V gene lookup returns CDR1 SNHLY and CDR2 FYNNEI. The CDR3 spans 16 residues. CDR3 loop: CASGTSGRLGYSTQYF. CDR3 sequence (DNA): TGTGCCAGCGGGACTAGCGGGAGGCTGGGCTACAGTACGCAGTATTTT.

The chain has TRBV18 and TRBJ2-1; a weak D match, TRBD2 (10 bases). The CDR3 covers 18 residues. Germline V lookup: CDR1 KGHSH, CDR2 LQKENI. The V end was cut by 3 bases, the J end by 9 bases, with 27 bases between. The DNA for the CDR3 is TGTGCCAGCTCACCGCTGACTAGCGGGTTGGAACAGGGGGCTGAGCAGTTCTTC. Amino acids: CASSPLTSGLEQGAEQFF.

The chain has TRBV24-1 and TRBJ1-5; TRBD1 agrees at 7 bases. The CDR3 has 23 residues. CDR1 is KGHDR, CDR2 SFDVKD, per germline. J was trimmed by 2 bases and V by 8 bases; bases with no gene match: 32. The CDR3 nucleotides read TGTGCCACCATTTGCGTGCTTCAACGGCGGGACAGAGACCCGGGCGTACGCAATCAGCCCCAGCATTTT. It specifies CATICVLQRRDRDPGVRNQPQHF.

This chain joins TRBV28 and TRBJ1-2; D is perhaps TRBD1 (5 bases). Looked up from germline, CDR1 is MDHEN and CDR2 is SYDVKM. Between the trimmed V and J ends, which lost 7 bases and 1 base, there was a span of 19 bases. The CDR3 covers 16 residues. DNA of the CDR3: TGTGCCAGCAACCTGGGAGGGGCAGGGTTTAACTATGGCTACACCTTC. It specifies CASNLGGAGFNYGYTF.

V usage is TRBV12-5 and J usage is TRBJ1-1; a possible D gene is TRBD1 (6 bases). The CDR3 runs to 16 residues. The ends were cut back, 0 bases at V and 6 bases at J, with 17 bases in the middle. Germline CDR1 is LGHNT and CDR2 is FRNRAP. The CDR3 region is CASGLVPNQGRAEAFF. For the CDR3, the DNA is TGTGCTAGTGGTTTGGTACCAAATCAGGGGAGGGCTGAAGCTTTCTTT.

The CDR3: CASSLEGAVGYTF. Written as DNA, the CDR3 is TGTGCCAGCAGCTTAGAGGGGGCCGTTGGCTACACCTTC. The chain has TRBV7-9 and TRBJ1-2; 7 positions match TRBD1. With V trimmed by 1 base and J by 7 bases, 3 bases remained unmatched. Germline lookup yields CDR1 SEHNR and CDR2 FQNEAQ (reference sequence). This CDR3 is 13 amino acids long.

The chain carries TRBV7-6 and TRBJ2-7; 12 bases match TRBD2. The CDR3 length is 15 residues. In germline, CDR1 is SGHVS, CDR2 FNYEAQ. Trimming removed 5 bases from V and 7 bases from J; junction bases left unmatched: 9. The CDR3 is CASSPRTSGMGEQYF. Written as DNA, the CDR3 is TGTGCCAGCAGCCCTAGGACTAGCGGGATGGGGGAGCAGTACTTC.

The chain employs TRBV4-1 and TRBJ1-4; D is unresolved. This CDR3 is 15 amino acids long. V lost 0 bases and J 0 bases, leaving 5 bases between the germline ends. Per the germline V gene, CDR1 is MGHRA and CDR2 is YSYEKL. The CDR3 region has the DNA TGCGCCAGCAGCCAAGATTCGTCAACTAATGAAAAACTGTTTTTT. It specifies CASSQDSSTNEKLFF.

The V and J genes are TRBV15 and TRBJ2-3; tentative D call: TRBD2 (6 bases). Between the trimmed V and J ends, which lost 5 bases and 4 bases, there was a span of 16 bases. CDR3 size: 15 residues. Germline V CDR1 and CDR2: LNHNV, YYDKDF (reference sequence). CDR3 coding DNA: TGTGCCACCAGCTTCCCTTGGGGGGTTGCAGATACGCAGTATTTT. Protein: CATSFPWGVADTQYF.

The rearrangement uses TRBV28 and TRBJ1-2; TRBD1 is a possible D gene (5 bases). The germline V gene encodes CDR1 MDHEN and CDR2 SYDVKM. The CDR3 has 16 amino acids. V lost 4 bases and J lost 4, with 19 bases in between. CDR3 sequence: CASSSPGTSPVYGYTF. In DNA form, the CDR3 reads TGTGCCAGCAGTTCCCCCGGGACTTCTCCCGTCTATGGCTACACCTTC.

This clone was seen only a few times. The V call is TRBV30, the J call TRBJ2-7; D assignment may be TRBD1 or TRBD2 (6 bases each). CDR1 GTSNPN and CDR2 SVGIG come from the germline V gene (reference sequence). Trimming removed 4 bases from V and 9 bases from J, with 25 bases in between. This CDR3 contains 15 residues. CDR3 sequence: CAWTKGGRALRGQYF. CDR3 in DNA: TGTGCCTGGACTAAGGGGGGCAGAGCTCTACGAGGGCAGTACTTC.

This clone was seen more than once but under ten times. This chain uses TRBV15 with TRBJ1-4; perhaps TRBD1 as D (5 bases). The CDR3 length is 15 residues. Germline CDR1 reads LNHNV; CDR2 reads YYDKDF (reference sequence). The V end was cut by 0 bases, the J end by 5 bases, with 10 bases between. In DNA form, the CDR3 reads TGTGCCACCAGCAGAGATCCTGGGGGGAATGAAAAACTGTTTTTT. This encodes CATSRDPGGNEKLFF. Drawing the rest from reference TRBV15 and TRBJ1-4, the complete variable domain is DAMVIQNPRYQVTQFGKPVTLSCSQTLNHNVMYWYQQKSSQAPKLLFHYYDKDFNNEADTPDNFQSRRPNTSFCFLDIRSPGLGDTAMYLCATSRDPGGNEKLFFGSGTQLSVL.

CDR3 nucleotide sequence: TGTGCCAGCTCCCCGACTAGTATAGAGACCCAGTACTTC. The encoded protein is CASSPTSIETQYF. The V gene is TRBV18, the J gene TRBJ2-5, with D possibly matching TRBD2 (6 bases). The V and J ends lost 6 bases and 4 bases respectively, with 12 bases between them. The CDR3 covers 13 residues. Looked up from germline, CDR1 is KGHSH and CDR2 is LQKENI.

This chain joins TRBV11-2 and TRBJ2-7; 8 bases agree with TRBD1. The V segment lost 4 bases and the J segment 4 bases; nucleotides outside the gene matches: 12. CDR1 and CDR2 from the germline V gene are SGHAT and FQNNGV. This CDR3 is built from 16 residues. CDR3 protein: CASSSLKDRAGYEQYF. Written as DNA, the CDR3 is TGTGCCAGCAGCTCCCTTAAGGACAGGGCCGGTTACGAGCAGTACTTC.